Following are 15 T cell receptor beta chains from one sample sequenced in a study of T cell responses to AZD1222 COVID-19 vaccine (dated by TCRdb to the early 2020s). Library method: the immunoSEQ multiplex PCR assay. Imported from immuneACCESS, the table was reduced by TCRdb to in-frame sequences with V and J called. These copies leave out some clones; in studies compared against another copy, an unresolved V gene accounts for under half, and the cause of the remainder is not known. Across this sample there are about 130,000 clones, with 90% seen only once. 6.9% of the sample comes from the top ten. What the time point label conveys for this sample: baseline before first vaccination. The material sequenced was peripheral blood, taken on day 0 of AZD1222 vaccination. The receptors come from an adult in good health.

As DNA, the CDR3 is TGTGCCACCAGCAGAGGTCAATTTCGGCTTAGGGGATCTCCTAACTATGGCTACACCTTC. It is translated as CATSRGQFRLRGSPNYGYTF. The rearrangement uses TRBV15 and TRBJ1-2, with D possibly being TRBD1 (5 bases). Germline V gene lookup returns CDR1 LNHNV and CDR2 YYDKDF (reference sequence). The CDR3 runs 20 residues. V was cut by 1 base and J by 0 bases, with 24 bases left in between.

The chain is built from TRBV10-2 and TRBJ1-5, with D possibly being TRBD1 (6 bases). V was shortened by 1 base and J by 7 bases, with 11 bases between the two germline ends. CDR3 size: 14 residues. Germline CDR1 reads WSHSY; CDR2 reads SAAADI. The CDR3: CASSEFNTGQPQHF. DNA for the CDR3: TGCGCCAGCAGTGAGTTCAATACAGGGCAGCCCCAGCATTTT.

For this clone: Other nucleotide sequences from this sample produce the same CDR3. The chain uses TRBV27 and TRBJ1-6, with D tentatively TRBD1 (5 bases). V was cut by 6 bases and J by 0 bases, with 9 bases left in between. The CDR3 has 15 residues. Germline lookup yields CDR1 MNHEY and CDR2 SMNVEV (reference sequence). CDR3 loop: CASRTASSYNSPLHF. For the CDR3, the DNA is TGTGCCAGCAGGACAGCCAGCTCCTATAATTCACCCCTCCACTTT.

A few counts support this clone. The CDR3 is CASSWTVSNQPQHF. The CDR3 DNA follows: TGTGCCAGCAGTTGGACAGTCAGCAATCAGCCCCAGCATTTT. This rearrangement joins TRBV27 to TRBJ1-5; perhaps TRBD1 as D (6 bases). CDR1 and CDR2 (germline): MNHEY, SMNVEV (reference sequence). The CDR3 covers 14 residues. With 4 bases removed from V and 1 base from J, the gap between germline ends came to 8 bases.

V is TRBV5-1 and J is TRBJ1-6; a weak D match, TRBD1 (6 bases). In germline, CDR1 is SGHRS, CDR2 YFSETQ. V gave up 0 bases and J gave up 7 bases, with 14 bases separating them. The CDR3 spans 16 residues. CDR3 bases: TGCGCCAGCAGCTTGGGGATAGGGGGAGAAAATTCACCCCTCCACTTT. The encoded protein is CASSLGIGGENSPLHF.

The rearrangement joins TRBV11-2 to TRBJ2-7; D is unclear. V lost 4 bases and J 1 base, leaving 8 bases between the germline ends. The CDR3 length is 13 residues. Germline-derived CDR1 and CDR2 are SGHAT and FQNNGV. The CDR3 coding sequence is TGTGCCAGCAGCTCGGAATTGTCCTACGAGCAGTACTTC. Its translation is CASSSELSYEQYF.

Only one count was recorded for this clone. The V call is TRBV24-1, the J call TRBJ2-1; D is perhaps TRBD1 (6 bases). There are 15 residues in the CDR3. With 4 bases removed from V and 6 bases from J, the gap between germline ends came to 15 bases. The germline gives CDR1 KGHDR, CDR2 SFDVKD. The CDR3: CATSEPTGLRNEQFF. The CDR3 DNA reads as TGTGCCACCAGTGAACCCACAGGGTTACGCAATGAGCAGTTCTTC.

This clone was found a few times. The rearrangement links TRBV6-1 to TRBJ1-1, with D perhaps matching TRBD1 (6 bases). The germline CDR1 and CDR2 sequences are MNHNS and SASEGT. The V gene lost 3 bases and the J gene lost 11 bases, with 19 bases spanning the gap. The CDR3 length is 14 residues. The CDR3: CASSEDSWGSSAFF. Here the CDR3 DNA reads TGTGCCAGCAGTGAGGACAGTTGGGGCAGTTCGGCTTTCTTT.

Concerning this clone itself: At one boundary the junction diverges from the germline segment, which might be a read error. The rearrangement uses TRBV28 and TRBJ1-1, with D possibly matching TRBD1 (6 bases). The CDR3 extends over 15 amino acids. The germline V gene encodes CDR1 MDHEN and CDR2 SYDVKM. CDR3 sequence: CASSSSGTPFTEAFF. As DNA, the CDR3 is TGTGCCAGCAGTTCCTCCGGGACACCTTTCACTGAGGCTTTCTTT.

This chain uses TRBV15 with TRBJ2-3; TRBD2 matches 11 bases. CDR1 is LNHNV, CDR2 YYDKDF, per germline (reference sequence). The CDR3 consists of 16 residues. With 1 base clipped from V and 4 bases from J, the junction kept 4 bases outside the gene matches. CDR3 in DNA: TGTGCCACCAGCAGAGGGACTAGCGGGTTTGCAGATACGCAGTATTTT. It yields the protein CATSRGTSGFADTQYF.

The chain has TRBV9 and TRBJ1-4; D gene uncertain. Looked up from germline, CDR1 is SGDLS and CDR2 is YYNGEE. CDR3 length equals 12 residues. Trimming removed 4 bases from V and 7 bases from J, with 8 bases in between. The CDR3 region is CASSSVGEKLFF. CDR3 bases: TGTGCCAGCAGCTCAGTTGGTGAAAAACTGTTTTTT.

Points on this clone: At the DNA level, this CDR3 is encoded by other sequences in the same sample as well. V gene TRBV27 combines with J gene TRBJ2-1; D unclear. The CDR3 sequence is 11 residues long. The V end lost 5 bases, the J end lost 3 bases, and 2 bases lay between the germline ends. The V gene's germline CDR1 is MNHEY and CDR2 SMNVEV (reference sequence). This CDR3 reads CASSLYNEQFF. In nucleotides, the CDR3 is TGTGCCAGCAGTCTCTACAATGAGCAGTTCTTC.

This chain links TRBV9 with TRBJ1-6, with no clear D. CDR1 SGDLS and CDR2 YYNGEE come from the germline V gene. The CDR3 covers 15 residues. Trimming took 0 bases from V and 10 from J, leaving 14 bases between them. The CDR3 is CASSVAHSLSSPLHF. CDR3 coding DNA: TGTGCCAGCAGCGTAGCCCACTCATTGAGCTCACCCCTCCACTTT.

This chain joins TRBV3-1 (or the pseudogene TRBV3-2) and TRBJ1-4; D is undetermined. Trimming removed 0 bases from V and 2 bases from J, with 10 bases in between. The CDR3 has 16 amino acids. From germline, CDR1 is LGHDT and CDR2 YNNKEL (reference sequence). The CDR3 region has the DNA TGTGCCAGCAGCCAAGATTGGGTTTCTACTAATGAAAAACTGTTTTTT. Its protein is CASSQDWVSTNEKLFF.

This sequence joins TRBV2 and TRBJ1-3; TRBD1 aligns across 7 bases. V dropped 6 bases and J dropped 0; count of bases not matched to a gene: 5. The CDR3 is 15 amino acids. Per germline, CDR1 SNHLY and CDR2 FYNNEI. CDR3 DNA: TGTGCCAGCAGGCGGGACAGACTCTCTGGAAACACCATATATTTT. This translates into CASRRDRLSGNTIYF.